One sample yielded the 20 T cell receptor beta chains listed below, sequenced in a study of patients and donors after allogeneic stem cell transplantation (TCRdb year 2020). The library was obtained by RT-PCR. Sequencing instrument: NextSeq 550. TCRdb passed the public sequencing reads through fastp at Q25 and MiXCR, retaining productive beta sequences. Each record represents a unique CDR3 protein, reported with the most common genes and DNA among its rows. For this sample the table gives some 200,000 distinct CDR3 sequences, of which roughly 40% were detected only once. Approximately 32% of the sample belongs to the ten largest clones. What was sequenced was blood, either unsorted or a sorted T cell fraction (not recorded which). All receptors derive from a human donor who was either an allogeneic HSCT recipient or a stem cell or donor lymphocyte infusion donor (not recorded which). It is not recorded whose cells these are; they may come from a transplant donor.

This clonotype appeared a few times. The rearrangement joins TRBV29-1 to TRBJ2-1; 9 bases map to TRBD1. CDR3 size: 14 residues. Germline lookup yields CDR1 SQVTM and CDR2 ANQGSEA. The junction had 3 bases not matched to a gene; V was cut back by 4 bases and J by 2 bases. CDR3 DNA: TGCAGCGTTGCCTGGGACAGGGCCTACAATGAGCAGTTCTTC. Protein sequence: CSVAWDRAYNEQFF.

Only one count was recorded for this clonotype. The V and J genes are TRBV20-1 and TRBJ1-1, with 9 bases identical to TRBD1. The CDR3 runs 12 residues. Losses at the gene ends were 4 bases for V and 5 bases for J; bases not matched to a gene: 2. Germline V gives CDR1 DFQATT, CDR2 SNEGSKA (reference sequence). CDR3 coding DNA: TGCAGTGCTATCGGACAGGGGACTGAAGCTTTCTTT. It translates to CSAIGQGTEAFF.

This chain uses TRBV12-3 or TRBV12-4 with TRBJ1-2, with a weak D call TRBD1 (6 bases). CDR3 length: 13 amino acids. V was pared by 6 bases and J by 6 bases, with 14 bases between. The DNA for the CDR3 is TGTGCCAGCAGGCCTACAGGGTCGGATGGCTACACCTTC. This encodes CASRPTGSDGYTF.

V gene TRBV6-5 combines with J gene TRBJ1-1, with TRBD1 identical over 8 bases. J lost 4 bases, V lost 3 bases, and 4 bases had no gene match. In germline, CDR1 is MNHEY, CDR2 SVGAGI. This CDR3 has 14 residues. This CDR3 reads CASSYGQGATEAFF. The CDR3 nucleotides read TGTGCCAGCAGTTATGGCCAGGGGGCCACTGAAGCTTTCTTT.

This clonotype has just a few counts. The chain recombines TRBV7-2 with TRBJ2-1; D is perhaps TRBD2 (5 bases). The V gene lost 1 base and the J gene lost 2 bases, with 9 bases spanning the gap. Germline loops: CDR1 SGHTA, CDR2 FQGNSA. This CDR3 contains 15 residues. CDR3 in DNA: TGTGCCAGCAGCTTAGTGGCGGGCGCCTACAATGAGCAGTTCTTC. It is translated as CASSLVAGAYNEQFF.

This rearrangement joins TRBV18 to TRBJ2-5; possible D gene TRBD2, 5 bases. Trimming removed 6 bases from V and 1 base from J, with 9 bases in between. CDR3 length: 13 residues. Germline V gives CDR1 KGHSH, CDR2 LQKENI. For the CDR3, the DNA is TGTGCCAGCTCCCGGACTTCCCAAGAGACCCAGTACTTC. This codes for CASSRTSQETQYF.

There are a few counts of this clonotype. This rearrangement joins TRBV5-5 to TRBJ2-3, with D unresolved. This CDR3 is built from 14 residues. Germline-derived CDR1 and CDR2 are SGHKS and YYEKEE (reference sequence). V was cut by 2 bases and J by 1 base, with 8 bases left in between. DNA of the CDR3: TGTGCCAGCAGCTTACCAAGGGGCACAGATACGCAGTATTTT. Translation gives CASSLPRGTDTQYF.

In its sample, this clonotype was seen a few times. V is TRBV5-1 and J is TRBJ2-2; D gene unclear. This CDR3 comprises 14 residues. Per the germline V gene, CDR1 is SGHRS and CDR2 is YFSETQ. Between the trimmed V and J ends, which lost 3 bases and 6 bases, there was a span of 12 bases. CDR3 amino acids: CASSWGLEAGELFF. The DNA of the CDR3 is TGCGCCAGCAGCTGGGGATTAGAGGCCGGGGAGCTGTTTTTT. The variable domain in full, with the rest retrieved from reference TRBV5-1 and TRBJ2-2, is KAGVTQTPRYLIKTRGQQVTLSCSPISGHRSVSWYQQTPGQGLQFLFEYFSETQRNKGNFPGRFSGRQFSNSRSEMNVSTLELGDSALYLCASSWGLEAGELFFGEGSRLTVL.

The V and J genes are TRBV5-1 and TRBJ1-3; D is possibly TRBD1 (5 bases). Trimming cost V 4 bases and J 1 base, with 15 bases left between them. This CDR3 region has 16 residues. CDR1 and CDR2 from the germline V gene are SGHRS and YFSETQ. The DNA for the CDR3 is TGCGCCAGCAGCCCAACGGCGGGGACTTCTGGAAACACCATATATTTT. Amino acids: CASSPTAGTSGNTIYF. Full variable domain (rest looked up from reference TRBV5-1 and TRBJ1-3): KAGVTQTPRYLIKTRGQQVTLSCSPISGHRSVSWYQQTPGQGLQFLFEYFSETQRNKGNFPGRFSGRQFSNSRSEMNVSTLELGDSALYLCASSPTAGTSGNTIYFGEGSWLTVV.

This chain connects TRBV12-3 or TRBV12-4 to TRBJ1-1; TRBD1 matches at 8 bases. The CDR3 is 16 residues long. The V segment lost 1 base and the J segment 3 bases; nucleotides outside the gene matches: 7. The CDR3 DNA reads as TGTGCCAGCAGTTTAGTCAGGGGGCGGCTGGACACTGAAGCTTTCTTT. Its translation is CASSLVRGRLDTEAFF.

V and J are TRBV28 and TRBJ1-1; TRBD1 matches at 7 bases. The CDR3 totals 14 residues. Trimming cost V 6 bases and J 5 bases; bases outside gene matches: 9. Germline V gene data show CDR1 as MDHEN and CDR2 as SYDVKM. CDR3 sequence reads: CASSYTGARTEAFF. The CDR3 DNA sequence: TGTGCCAGCAGCTATACAGGGGCGCGTACTGAAGCTTTCTTT.

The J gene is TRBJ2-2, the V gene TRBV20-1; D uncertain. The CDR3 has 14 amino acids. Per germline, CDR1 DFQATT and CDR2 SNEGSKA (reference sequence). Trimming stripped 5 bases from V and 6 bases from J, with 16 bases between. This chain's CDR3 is CSASRRTSPGELFF. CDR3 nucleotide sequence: TGCAGTGCTTCTCGTCGGACGAGCCCCGGGGAGCTGTTTTTT.

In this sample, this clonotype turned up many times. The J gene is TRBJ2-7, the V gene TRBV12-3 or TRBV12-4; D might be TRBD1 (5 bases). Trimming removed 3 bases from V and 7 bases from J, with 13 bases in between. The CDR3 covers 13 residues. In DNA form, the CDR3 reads TGTGCCAGCAGTTTTGTCGCAGGGTCGGAGCAGTACTTC. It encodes CASSFVAGSEQYF.

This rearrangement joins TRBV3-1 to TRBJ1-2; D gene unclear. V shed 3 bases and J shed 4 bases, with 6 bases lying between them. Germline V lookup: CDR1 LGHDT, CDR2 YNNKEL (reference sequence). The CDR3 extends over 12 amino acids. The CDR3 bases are TGTGCCAGCAGCCAGACATCCTATGGCTACACCTTC. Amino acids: CASSQTSYGYTF.

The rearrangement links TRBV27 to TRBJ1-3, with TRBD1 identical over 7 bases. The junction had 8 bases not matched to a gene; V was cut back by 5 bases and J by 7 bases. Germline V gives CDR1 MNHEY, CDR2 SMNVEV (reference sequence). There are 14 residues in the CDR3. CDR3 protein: CASSEGAARNTIYF. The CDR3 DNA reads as TGTGCCAGCAGTGAGGGGGCGGCGAGGAACACCATATATTTT.

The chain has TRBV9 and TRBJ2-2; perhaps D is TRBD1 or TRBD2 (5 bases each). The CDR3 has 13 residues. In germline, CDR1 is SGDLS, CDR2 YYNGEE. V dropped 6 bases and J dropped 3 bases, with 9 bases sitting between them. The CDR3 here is CASNRGDTGELFF. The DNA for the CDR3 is TGTGCCAGCAACCGAGGGGACACCGGGGAGCTGTTTTTT.

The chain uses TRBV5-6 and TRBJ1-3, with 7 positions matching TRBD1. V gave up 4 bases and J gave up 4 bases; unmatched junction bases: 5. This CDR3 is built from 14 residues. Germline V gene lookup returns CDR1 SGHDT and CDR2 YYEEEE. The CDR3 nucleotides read TGTGCCAGCAGCGTGGACAGGCCCGGAAACACCATATATTTT. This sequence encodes CASSVDRPGNTIYF. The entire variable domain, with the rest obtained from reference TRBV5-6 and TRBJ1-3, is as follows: DAGVTQSPTHLIKTRGQQVTLRCSPKSGHDTVSWYQQALGQGPQFIFQYYEEEERQRGNFPDRFSGHQFPNYSSELNVNALLLGDSALYLCASSVDRPGNTIYFGEGSWLTVV.

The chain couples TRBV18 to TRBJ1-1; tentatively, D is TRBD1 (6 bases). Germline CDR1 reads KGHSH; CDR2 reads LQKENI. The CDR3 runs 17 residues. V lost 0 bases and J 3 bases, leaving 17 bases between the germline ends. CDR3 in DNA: TGTGCCAGCTCACCACCGGTGCCGGGACACCTCTACACTGAAGCTTTCTTT. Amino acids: CASSPPVPGHLYTEAFF.

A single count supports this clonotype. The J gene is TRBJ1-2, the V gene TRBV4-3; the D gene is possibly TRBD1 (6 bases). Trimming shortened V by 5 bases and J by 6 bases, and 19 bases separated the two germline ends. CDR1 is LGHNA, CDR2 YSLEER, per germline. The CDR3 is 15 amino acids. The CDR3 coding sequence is TGCGCCAGCAGCGCCCGGGGGGCCCCTTTTGATGGCTACACCTTC. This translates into CASSARGAPFDGYTF.

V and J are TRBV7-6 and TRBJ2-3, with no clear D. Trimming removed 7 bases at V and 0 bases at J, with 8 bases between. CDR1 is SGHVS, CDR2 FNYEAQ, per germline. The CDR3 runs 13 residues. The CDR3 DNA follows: TGTGCCAGCACCCTATCTAGCACAGATACGCAGTATTTT. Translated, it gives CASTLSSTDTQYF.